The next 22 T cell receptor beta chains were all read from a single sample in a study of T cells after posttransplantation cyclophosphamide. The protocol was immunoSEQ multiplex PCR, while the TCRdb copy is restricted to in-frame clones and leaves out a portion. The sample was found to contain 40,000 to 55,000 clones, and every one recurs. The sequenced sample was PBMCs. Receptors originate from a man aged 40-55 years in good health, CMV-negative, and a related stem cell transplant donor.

CDR3 nucleotides: TGTGCCAGCAGTCGGGGGGGTCGGTACGAGCAGTACTTC. Protein product: CASSRGGRYEQYF. The chain recombines TRBV6-5 with TRBJ2-5; 8 bases are a match to TRBD2. The J call could be wrong; TRBJ2-7 is a better fit for the DNA end. The CDR3 sequence is 13 residues long. In germline, CDR1 is MNHEY, CDR2 SVGAGI.

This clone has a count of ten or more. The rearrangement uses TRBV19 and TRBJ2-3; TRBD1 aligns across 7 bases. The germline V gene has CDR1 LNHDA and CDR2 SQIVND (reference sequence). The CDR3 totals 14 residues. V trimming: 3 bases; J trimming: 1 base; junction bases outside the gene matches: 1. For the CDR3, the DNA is TGTGCCAGTAGTATCCAGGGGGGCACAGATACGCAGTATTTT. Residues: CASSIQGGTDTQYF.

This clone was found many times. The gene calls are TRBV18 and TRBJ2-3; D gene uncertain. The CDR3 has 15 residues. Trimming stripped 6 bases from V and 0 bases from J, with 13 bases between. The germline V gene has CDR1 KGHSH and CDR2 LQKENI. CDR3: CASSPLPTSTDTQYF. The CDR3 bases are TGTGCCAGCTCCCCCTTGCCCACAAGCACAGATACGCAGTATTTT.

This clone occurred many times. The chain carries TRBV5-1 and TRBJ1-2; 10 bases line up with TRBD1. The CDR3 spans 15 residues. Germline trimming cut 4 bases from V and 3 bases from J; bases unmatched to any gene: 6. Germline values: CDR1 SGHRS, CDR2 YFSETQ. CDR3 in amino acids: CASSAGTGVYYGYTF. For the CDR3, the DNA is TGCGCCAGCAGCGCAGGGACAGGGGTATACTATGGCTACACCTTC.

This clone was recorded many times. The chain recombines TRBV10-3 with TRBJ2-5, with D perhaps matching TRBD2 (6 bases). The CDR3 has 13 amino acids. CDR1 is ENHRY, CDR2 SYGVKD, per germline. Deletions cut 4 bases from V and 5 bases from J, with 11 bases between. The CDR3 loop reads CAISGLVEETQYF. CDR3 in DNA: TGTGCCATCAGTGGACTAGTAGAGGAGACCCAGTACTTC.

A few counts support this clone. The CDR3 is CASSEDRASSYNSPLHF. The DNA of the CDR3 is TGTGCCAGCAGCGAAGACAGGGCGAGCTCCTATAATTCACCCCTCCACTTT. The V call is TRBV7-2, the J call TRBJ1-6; TRBD1 matches 7 bases. The CDR3 spans 17 residues. Losses at the gene ends were 5 bases for V and 0 bases for J; bases not matched to a gene: 7. Per germline, CDR1 SGHTA and CDR2 FQGNSA.

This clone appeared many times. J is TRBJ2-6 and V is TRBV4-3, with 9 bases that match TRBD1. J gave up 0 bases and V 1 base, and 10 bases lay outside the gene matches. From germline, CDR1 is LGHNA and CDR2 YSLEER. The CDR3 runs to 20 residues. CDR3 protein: CASSQGGGWTGASGANVLTF. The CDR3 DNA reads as TGCGCCAGCAGCCAAGGAGGAGGTTGGACAGGGGCCTCTGGGGCCAACGTCCTGACTTTC.

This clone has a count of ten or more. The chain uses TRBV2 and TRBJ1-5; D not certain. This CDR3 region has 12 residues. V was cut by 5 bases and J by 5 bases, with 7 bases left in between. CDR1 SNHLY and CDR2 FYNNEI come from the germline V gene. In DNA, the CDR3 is TGTGCCAGCAGTCCTCGCGATCAGCCCCAGCATTTT. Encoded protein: CASSPRDQPQHF.

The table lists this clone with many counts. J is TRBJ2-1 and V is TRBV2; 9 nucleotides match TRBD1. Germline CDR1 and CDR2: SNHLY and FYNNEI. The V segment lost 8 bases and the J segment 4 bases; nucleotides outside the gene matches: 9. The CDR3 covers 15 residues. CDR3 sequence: CASGFLGQGYNEQFF. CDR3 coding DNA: TGTGCCAGCGGATTCTTGGGACAGGGTTACAATGAGCAGTTCTTC.

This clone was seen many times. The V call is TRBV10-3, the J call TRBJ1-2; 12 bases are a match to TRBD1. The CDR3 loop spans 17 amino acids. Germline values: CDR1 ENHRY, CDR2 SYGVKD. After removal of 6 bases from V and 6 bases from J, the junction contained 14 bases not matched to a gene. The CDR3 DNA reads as TGTGCCATCAGCGACCCGGGACAGGGGGCTGAGAGGGATGGCTACACCTTC. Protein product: CAISDPGQGAERDGYTF.

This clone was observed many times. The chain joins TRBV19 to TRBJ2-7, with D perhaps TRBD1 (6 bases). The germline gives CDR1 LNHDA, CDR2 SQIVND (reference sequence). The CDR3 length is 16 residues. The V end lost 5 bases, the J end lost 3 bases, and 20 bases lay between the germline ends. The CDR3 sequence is CASSPKGAGVNYEQYF. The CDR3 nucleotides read TGTGCCAGTAGTCCAAAAGGGGCAGGGGTTAACTACGAGCAGTACTTC.

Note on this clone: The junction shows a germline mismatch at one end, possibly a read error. CDR3 in amino acids: CVSSQGTGGYTEAFF. As DNA, the CDR3 is TGTGTCAGCAGCCAGGGGACAGGGGGGTACACTGAAGCTTTCTTT. This chain links TRBV13 with TRBJ1-1; 11 bases are shared with TRBD1. The CDR3 is made up of 15 amino acids. CDR1 PRHDT and CDR2 FYEKMQ come from the germline V gene (reference sequence). The full variable domain, completed using reference TRBV13 and TRBJ1-1, is AAGVIQSPRHLIKEKRETATLKCYPIPRHDTVYWYQQGPGQDPQFLISFYEKMQSDKGSIPDRFSAQQFSDYHSELNMSSLELGDSALYFCVSSQGTGGYTEAFFGQGTRLTVV.

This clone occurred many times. This CDR3 reads CSENTEAFF. The CDR3 DNA reads as TGTTCAGAAAACACTGAAGCTTTCTTT. The gene calls are TRBV7-2 and TRBJ1-1; D is unclear. Germline CDR1 is SGHTA and CDR2 is FQGNSA. The CDR3 loop spans 9 amino acids. Full variable domain (missing parts from reference TRBV7-2 and TRBJ1-1): GAGVSQSPSNKVTEKGKDVELRCDPISGHTALYWYRQSLGQGLEFLIYFQGNSAPDKSGLPSDRFSAERTGGSVSTLTIQRTQQEDSAVYLCSENTEAFFGQGTRLTVV.

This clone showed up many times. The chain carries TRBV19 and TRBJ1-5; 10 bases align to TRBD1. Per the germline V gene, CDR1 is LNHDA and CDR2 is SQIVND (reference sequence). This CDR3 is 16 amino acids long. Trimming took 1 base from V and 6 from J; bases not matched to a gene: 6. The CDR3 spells CASSIGGTGVSQPQHF. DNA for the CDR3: TGTGCCAGTAGTATAGGGGGGACAGGGGTAAGTCAGCCCCAGCATTTT. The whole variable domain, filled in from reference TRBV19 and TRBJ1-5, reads DGGITQSPKYLFRKEGQNVTLSCEQNLNHDAMYWYRQDPGQGLRLIYYSQIVNDFQKGDIAEGYSVSREKKESFPLTVTSAQKNPTAFYLCASSIGGTGVSQPQHFGDGTRLSIL.

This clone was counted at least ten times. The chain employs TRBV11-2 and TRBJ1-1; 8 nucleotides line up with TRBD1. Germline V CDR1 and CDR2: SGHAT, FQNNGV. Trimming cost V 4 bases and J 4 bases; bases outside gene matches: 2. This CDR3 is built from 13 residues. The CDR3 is CASSSDRGTEAFF. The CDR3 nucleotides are TGTGCCAGCAGCTCCGACAGGGGCACTGAAGCTTTCTTT.

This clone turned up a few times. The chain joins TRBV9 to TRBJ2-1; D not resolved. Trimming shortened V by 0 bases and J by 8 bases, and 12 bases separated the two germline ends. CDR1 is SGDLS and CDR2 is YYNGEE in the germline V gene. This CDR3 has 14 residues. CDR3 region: CASSVADIRYEQFF. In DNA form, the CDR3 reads TGTGCCAGCAGCGTAGCTGACATTCGTTATGAGCAGTTCTTC.

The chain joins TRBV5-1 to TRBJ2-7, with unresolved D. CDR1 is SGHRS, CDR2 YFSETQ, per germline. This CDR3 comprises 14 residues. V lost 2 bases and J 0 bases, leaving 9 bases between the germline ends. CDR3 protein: CASSFGYFSYEQYF. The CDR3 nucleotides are TGCGCCAGCAGCTTCGGGTATTTCTCCTACGAGCAGTACTTC.

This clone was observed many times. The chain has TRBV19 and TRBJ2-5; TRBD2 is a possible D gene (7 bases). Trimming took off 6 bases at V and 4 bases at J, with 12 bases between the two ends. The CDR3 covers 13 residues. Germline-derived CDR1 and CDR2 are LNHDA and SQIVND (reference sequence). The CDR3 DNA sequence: TGTGCCAGTAGGGGTCGGGGGGCAGAGACCCAGTACTTC. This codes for CASRGRGAETQYF.

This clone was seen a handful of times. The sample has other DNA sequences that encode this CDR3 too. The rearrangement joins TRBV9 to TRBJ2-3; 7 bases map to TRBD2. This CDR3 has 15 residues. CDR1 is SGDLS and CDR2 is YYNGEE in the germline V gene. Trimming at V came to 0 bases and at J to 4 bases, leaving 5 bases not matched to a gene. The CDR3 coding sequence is TGTGCCAGCAGCGTAGTATCGGGAGGTTCAGATACGCAGTATTTT. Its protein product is CASSVVSGGSDTQYF.

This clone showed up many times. The CDR3 is CASSLDSGGGYTF. The CDR3 DNA reads as TGTGCCAGCAGCTTGGATTCAGGAGGCGGCTACACCTTC. The chain links TRBV5-4 to TRBJ1-2; D remains ambiguous. Germline V gives CDR1 SGHNT, CDR2 YYREEE (reference sequence). V was pared by 0 bases and J by 8 bases, with 11 bases between. The CDR3 length is 13 residues.

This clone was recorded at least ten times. CDR3 in amino acids: CASSPTLGGNEQFF. DNA for the CDR3: TGTGCCAGCAGCCCCACCCTGGGAGGAAATGAGCAGTTCTTC. This rearrangement joins TRBV7-9 to TRBJ2-1; weak D call: TRBD2 (6 bases). This CDR3 is built from 14 residues. From germline, CDR1 is SEHNR and CDR2 FQNEAQ (reference sequence). With 5 bases removed from V and 7 bases from J, the gap between germline ends came to 15 bases.

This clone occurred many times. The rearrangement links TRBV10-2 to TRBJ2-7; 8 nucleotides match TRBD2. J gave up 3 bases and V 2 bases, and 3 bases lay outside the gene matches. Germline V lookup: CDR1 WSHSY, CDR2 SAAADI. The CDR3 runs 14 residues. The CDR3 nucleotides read TGCGCCAGCAGTGAGGTTAGCGGGGTCTACGAGCAGTACTTC. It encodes CASSEVSGVYEQYF.